The 17 T cell receptor beta chains reported below all come from one sample, sequenced in a study of T cell changes during pregnancy in multiple sclerosis. The assay was immunoSEQ multiplex PCR, and TCRdb's table has in-frame clones only and misses some. The sample shows about 48,000 clones, 88% of them seen only once. The sample in question was CD4+ T cells from peripheral blood mononuclear cells, obtained in the second trimester of pregnancy. Receptors were obtained from a female donor with multiple sclerosis, enrolled in a pregnancy study.

The chain uses TRBV29-1 and TRBJ2-7; tentative D call: TRBD2 (6 bases). V lost 4 bases and J 3 bases, leaving 13 bases between the germline ends. The CDR3 is 13 residues long. The germline CDR1 and CDR2 sequences are SQVTM and ANQGSEA. As DNA, the CDR3 is TGCAGCGTTGCAGCCGGGGGTGTCTACGAGCAGTACTTC. This codes for CSVAAGGVYEQYF.

This chain connects TRBV7-2 to TRBJ2-7; D may be TRBD2 (7 bases). Germline values: CDR1 SGHTA, CDR2 FQGNSA. The CDR3 extends over 14 amino acids. V lost 5 bases and J lost 2, with 13 bases in between. CDR3 amino acids: CASSRGRGPYEQYF. CDR3 bases: TGTGCCAGCAGCCGCGGGCGGGGGCCCTACGAGCAGTACTTC.

This chain links TRBV27 with TRBJ1-5; 9 bases map to TRBD1. This CDR3 is built from 15 residues. J gave up 7 bases and V 6 bases, and 10 bases lay outside the gene matches. From germline, CDR1 is MNHEY and CDR2 SMNVEV (reference sequence). The CDR3 nucleotides read TGTGCCAGCAGGGGTGGACAGGGGCGTGTGCAGCCCCAGCATTTT. Its translation is CASRGGQGRVQPQHF.

The chain is built from TRBV15 and TRBJ2-3; a possible D gene is TRBD1 (6 bases). Germline V CDR1 and CDR2: LNHNV, YYDKDF (reference sequence). V lost 0 bases and J lost 4, with 11 bases in between. This CDR3 region has 15 residues. The CDR3 DNA sequence: TGTGCCACCAGCAGAGATTATGGGGGCGCAGATACGCAGTATTTT. It yields the protein CATSRDYGGADTQYF.

Of note for this clone: The identical CDR3 is also encoded by other nucleotide sequences in the sample. The chain couples TRBV10-3 to TRBJ2-5; the D is unclear. The CDR3 spans 14 residues. CDR1 and CDR2 (germline): ENHRY, SYGVKD. V was shortened by 0 bases and J by 1 base, with 6 bases between the two germline ends. The CDR3, as DNA: TGTGCCATCAGTGAGTCAGGCGGCCAAGAGACCCAGTACTTC. Translating gives CAISESGGQETQYF.

The J gene is TRBJ2-6, the V gene TRBV2, with 8 positions matching TRBD1. The CDR3 has 20 residues. V was pared by 6 bases and J by 2 bases, with 18 bases of the junction left unmatched. Germline loops: CDR1 SNHLY, CDR2 FYNNEI. This CDR3 is CASSKTGTGRWGAGANVLTF. The CDR3 bases are TGTGCCAGCAGCAAAACCGGGACAGGCCGATGGGGTGCTGGGGCCAACGTCCTGACTTTC. The full variable domain, with the rest looked up from reference TRBV2 and TRBJ2-6, is EPEVTQTPSHQVTQMGQEVILRCVPISNHLYFYWYRQILGQKVEFLVSFYNNEISEKSEIFDDQFSVERPDGSNFTLKIRSTKLEDSAMYFCASSKTGTGRWGAGANVLTFGAGSRLTVL.

This sequence joins TRBV2 and TRBJ2-7, with 9 bases fitting TRBD1. Germline V gene lookup returns CDR1 SNHLY and CDR2 FYNNEI. Germline trimming cut 4 bases from V and 3 bases from J; bases unmatched to any gene: 7. CDR3 length: 15 amino acids. The CDR3 nucleotides are TGTGCCAGCAGTGGCCGGGGACAGGGCCTCTACGAGCAGTACTTC. It translates to CASSGRGQGLYEQYF.

Details on this clone: At the DNA level, this CDR3 is encoded by other sequences in the same sample as well. The CDR3 region is CASSEALAGGGEQYF. CDR3 DNA sequence: TGTGCCAGCAGTGAAGCGCTAGCGGGAGGGGGCGAGCAGTACTTC. This sequence joins TRBV6-1 and TRBJ2-7; 12 positions agree with TRBD2. Looked up from germline, CDR1 is MNHNS and CDR2 is SASEGT. Losses at the gene ends were 0 bases for V and 6 bases for J; bases not matched to a gene: 3. The CDR3 is 15 amino acids.

The V call is TRBV5-1, the J call TRBJ2-7; possibly TRBD1 for D (5 bases). The ends were cut back, 9 bases at V and 0 bases at J, with 10 bases in the middle. The CDR3 loop spans 12 amino acids. CDR1 and CDR2 from the germline V gene are SGHRS and YFSETQ. CDR3 loop: CATTDNSYEQYF. The CDR3 coding sequence is TGCGCCACCACGGACAACTCCTACGAGCAGTACTTC.

The gene calls are TRBV18 and TRBJ2-1; 9 bases agree with TRBD1. This CDR3 is built from 15 residues. Germline lookup yields CDR1 KGHSH and CDR2 LQKENI. Unmatched junction bases numbered 7, after V lost 3 bases and J lost 7 bases. Here the CDR3 DNA reads TGTGCCAGCTCACCCCAGGGACAGGGATTAAATGAGCAGTTCTTC. It is translated as CASSPQGQGLNEQFF.

This clone was found a few times. The V call is TRBV9, the J call TRBJ1-4; TRBD1 aligns across 10 bases. CDR1 and CDR2 from the germline V gene are SGDLS and YYNGEE. There are 16 residues in the CDR3. With V trimmed by 5 bases and J by 8 bases, 12 bases remained unmatched. The CDR3 spells CASSMHDRGLREKLFF. For the CDR3, the DNA is TGTGCCAGCAGTATGCACGACAGGGGGCTTAGGGAAAAACTGTTTTTT.

This clone has just one count. The chain has TRBV7-2 and TRBJ2-6; 10 nucleotides align to TRBD1. With 6 bases clipped from V and 2 bases from J, the junction kept 7 bases outside the gene matches. The CDR3 consists of 17 residues. Per germline, CDR1 SGHTA and CDR2 FQGNSA. CDR3 amino acids: CASSWTGTGAGANVLTF. In DNA form, the CDR3 reads TGTGCCAGCAGTTGGACCGGGACAGGGGCTGGGGCCAACGTCCTGACTTTC. The variable domain in full, with the rest retrieved from reference TRBV7-2 and TRBJ2-6, is GAGVSQSPSNKVTEKGKDVELRCDPISGHTALYWYRQSLGQGLEFLIYFQGNSAPDKSGLPSDRFSAERTGGSVSTLTIQRTQQEDSAVYLCASSWTGTGAGANVLTFGAGSRLTVL.

The chain employs TRBV6-1 and TRBJ1-1; D uncertain. The CDR3 runs to 13 residues. Germline assignment: CDR1 MNHNS and CDR2 SASEGT. V was shortened by 5 bases and J by 2 bases, with 9 bases between the two germline ends. Written as DNA, the CDR3 is TGTGCCAGCAGTAATAACAGAAACACTGAAGCTTTCTTT. This gives the protein CASSNNRNTEAFF.

V is TRBV28 and J is TRBJ2-2, with TRBD1 matching 9 bases. The junction had 10 bases not matched to a gene; V was cut back by 5 bases and J by 0 bases. The CDR3 totals 18 residues. From germline, CDR1 is MDHEN and CDR2 SYDVKM. The CDR3 DNA reads as TGTGCCAGCAGTCCGGCCACTGGACAGGGGACGAACACCGGGGAGCTGTTTTTT. Translation: CASSPATGQGTNTGELFF.

The chain couples TRBV30 to TRBJ1-4, with D perhaps matching TRBD1 (5 bases). The germline V gene encodes CDR1 GTSNPN and CDR2 SVGIG (reference sequence). The CDR3 contains 13 residues. V shed 8 bases and J shed 0 bases, with 10 bases lying between them. The CDR3: CALQQATNEKLFF. CDR3 in DNA: TGTGCCCTACAACAGGCAACTAATGAAAAACTGTTTTTT.

The chain recombines TRBV19 with TRBJ2-2; D gene ambiguous. This CDR3 has 12 amino acids. Per the germline V gene, CDR1 is LNHDA and CDR2 is SQIVND (reference sequence). Deletions cut 10 bases from V and 1 base from J, with 7 bases between. CDR3: CATTWNTGELFF. Here the CDR3 DNA reads TGTGCCACGACATGGAACACCGGGGAGCTGTTTTTT.

This clone has a single count. The chain carries TRBV7-2 and TRBJ2-5; D gene uncertain. Germline assignment: CDR1 SGHTA and CDR2 FQGNSA. This CDR3 contains 11 residues. Deletions cut 5 bases from V and 4 bases from J, with 5 bases between. The CDR3 reads CASSRLETQYF. CDR3 DNA: TGTGCCAGCAGCCGTTTAGAGACCCAGTACTTC.